The sequence of this TCR beta chain was determined in a study of cytomegalovirus exposure and HLA in healthy donors. Both 60 Vbeta primers and 13 Jbeta primers went into the PCR. Some clones are missing from TCRdb's copy, which holds only in-frame ones; the method was immunoSEQ multiplex PCR. The listing records about 42,000 clones. The CDR3 contains 13 residues. With 9 bases clipped from V and 4 bases from J, the junction kept 8 bases outside the gene matches. CDR1 is MRHNA, CDR2 SNTAGT, per germline. Regarding the study as a whole: There were several of the most significant clusters that appeared linked to common viral pathogens in a later analysis. Earlier analysis found most TCR beta V segments productive about 90% or about 30% of the time. In terms of immune exposure information, only CMV serostatus was available.

On this clone itself: The antigen remains undetermined.

V gene TRBV6-4 combines with J gene TRBJ1-2; TRBD1 agrees at 7 bases. This sequence originates from a man aged 30-40 years in good health and CMV-seronegative. The sample comprised PBMCs. Here the CDR3 DNA reads TGTGCCAGGGGAAGTGAGGGGGCCTATGGCTACACCTTC. This encodes CARGSEGAYGYTF.